One and the same sample provided the 17 T cell receptor beta chains below, sequenced in a study of radiotherapy plus CTLA-4 blockade in lung cancer. TCRdb's table, derived via immunoSEQ multiplex PCR, lists solely in-frame clones and lacks some. This table has tens of thousands of clones, approximately 83% appearing once. The sample consisted of peripheral blood, taken from a patient treated with radiotherapy plus ipilimumab. The receptors come from a human donor with non-small cell lung cancer that progressed on radiotherapy plus ipilimumab.

This chain connects TRBV6-6 to TRBJ1-4; D remains ambiguous. CDR1 is MNHNY, CDR2 SVGAGI, per germline (reference sequence). The CDR3 is 16 residues long. Trimming cost V 0 bases and J 0 bases, with 8 bases left between them. For the CDR3, the DNA is TGTGCCAGCAGTTACTCAGGCAGTGCAACTAATGAAAAACTGTTTTTT. Residues: CASSYSGSATNEKLFF.

This sequence joins TRBV6-1 and TRBJ1-1, with D unclear. The V gene's germline CDR1 is MNHNS and CDR2 SASEGT. V gave up 5 bases and J gave up 1 base, with 8 bases separating them. CDR3 size: 13 residues. The CDR3 region has the DNA TGTGCCAGCAGTTCCGAAGCGAACACTGAAGCTTTCTTT. Translation: CASSSEANTEAFF.

This clone appeared once. V usage is TRBV5-4 and J usage is TRBJ1-1, with D possibly matching TRBD1 (5 bases). The CDR3 runs 15 residues. CDR1 and CDR2 (germline): SGHNT, YYREEE (reference sequence). V dropped 4 bases and J dropped 3 bases, with 16 bases sitting between them. The CDR3 bases are TGTGCCAGCAGCCCCCCGTCGACAGTTTACACTGAAGCTTTCTTT. This encodes CASSPPSTVYTEAFF.

A few counts support this clone. J is TRBJ1-3 and V is TRBV5-1, with D uncertain. Per the germline V gene, CDR1 is SGHRS and CDR2 is YFSETQ. This CDR3 region has 14 residues. Trimming left V 0 bases short and J 0 bases short, with 4 bases between. The CDR3 sequence: CASSLVSSGNTIYF. DNA of the CDR3: TGCGCCAGCAGCTTGGTCTCCTCTGGAAACACCATATATTTT.

The chain is built from TRBV19 and TRBJ1-2, with TRBD1 identical over 7 bases. The CDR3 is 14 amino acids. Germline CDR1 reads LNHDA; CDR2 reads SQIVND (reference sequence). V was pared by 5 bases and J by 0 bases, with 3 bases of the junction left unmatched. CDR3: CASSLQGSNYGYTF. In DNA, the CDR3 is TGTGCCAGTAGTCTACAGGGGTCTAACTATGGCTACACCTTC.

The chain combines TRBV2 with TRBJ2-3, with D perhaps matching TRBD2 (6 bases). From germline, CDR1 is SNHLY and CDR2 FYNNEI. The ends were cut back, 7 bases at V and 4 bases at J, with 15 bases in the middle. This CDR3 comprises 14 residues. In DNA form, the CDR3 reads TGTGCCAGCATACGAGGACCGGGGGCAGATACGCAGTATTTT. This codes for CASIRGPGADTQYF.

This chain joins TRBV4-1 and TRBJ1-6; tentative D call: TRBD1 (6 bases). The CDR3 sequence is 18 residues long. In germline, CDR1 is MGHRA, CDR2 YSYEKL. V dropped 1 base and J dropped 5 bases, with 18 bases sitting between them. CDR3 nucleotides: TGCGCCAGCAGCCAAGTTGATTTCATAGGGGACAATAATTCACCCCTCCACTTT. This encodes CASSQVDFIGDNNSPLHF.

The rearrangement uses TRBV5-4 and TRBJ1-2; 8 bases agree with TRBD1. The CDR3 runs 14 residues. V shed 4 bases, J shed 5 bases, and the junction held 7 bases outside the gene matches. From germline, CDR1 is SGHNT and CDR2 YYREEE (reference sequence). In nucleotides, the CDR3 is TGTGCCAGCAGCGATCGGACAGGGCCTTATGGCTACACCTTC. Its protein product is CASSDRTGPYGYTF.

V is TRBV12-5 and J is TRBJ2-7; D not certain. Germline V lookup: CDR1 LGHNT, CDR2 FRNRAP. V dropped 5 bases and J dropped 2 bases, with 16 bases sitting between them. This CDR3 has 15 amino acids. CDR3 in DNA: TGTGCTAGTGGTGGTGTGGGCAGGTTCGCCTACGAGCAGTACTTC. This encodes CASGGVGRFAYEQYF.

The chain couples TRBV9 to TRBJ2-5; 7 bases match TRBD1. CDR3 length equals 12 residues. Germline V CDR1 and CDR2: SGDLS, YYNGEE. V shed 8 bases and J 5 bases; nucleotides not matched to a gene: 6. The CDR3 DNA follows: TGTGCCAGTGAAAGGGGGCCCGAGACCCAGTACTTC. Protein sequence: CASERGPETQYF.

To note about this clone: The same CDR3 can be traced to other DNA sequences in this sample. V is TRBV5-4 and J is TRBJ2-1, with D perhaps assigned TRBD1 or TRBD2 (6 bases each). This CDR3 has 15 amino acids. Per the germline V gene, CDR1 is SGHNT and CDR2 is YYREEE (reference sequence). Between the trimmed V and J ends, which lost 4 bases and 7 bases, there was a span of 18 bases. CDR3 sequence: CASSRGQSQGNEQFF. The CDR3, as DNA: TGTGCCAGCAGCCGGGGGCAGTCGCAGGGTAATGAGCAGTTCTTC.

The CDR3 DNA reads as TGTGCCAGCAGTTACTCCCCTTCGAGGACAGGGGAAGGCTACACCTTC. As protein: CASSYSPSRTGEGYTF. The chain has TRBV6-8 and TRBJ1-2, with 9 bases that match TRBD1. Trimming removed 0 bases from V and 8 bases from J; junction bases left unmatched: 10. CDR1 MNHGY and CDR2 SAAAGT come from the germline V gene. The CDR3 extends over 16 amino acids.

This sequence joins TRBV5-1 and TRBJ1-2, with D perhaps TRBD1 (6 bases). Germline V lookup: CDR1 SGHRS, CDR2 YFSETQ. Trimming took 0 bases from V and 4 from J, leaving 13 bases between them. This CDR3 contains 15 residues. The CDR3 loop is CASSLDTGLGYGYTF. The CDR3 region has the DNA TGCGCCAGCAGCTTGGATACAGGGCTTGGCTATGGCTACACCTTC.

V and J are TRBV30 and TRBJ1-3; possible D gene TRBD1, 5 bases. From germline, CDR1 is GTSNPN and CDR2 SVGIG (reference sequence). The CDR3 runs 17 residues. Trimming pared 1 base from V and 0 bases from J, leaving 16 bases between. CDR3 region: CAWSEGRGLSSGNTIYF. CDR3 nucleotide sequence: TGTGCCTGGAGTGAGGGGCGCGGGTTGAGCTCTGGAAACACCATATATTTT.

The chain employs TRBV11-2 and TRBJ1-1, with a tentative D call TRBD1 (6 bases). The CDR3 spans 17 residues. The germline gives CDR1 SGHAT, CDR2 FQNNGV. With 1 base removed from V and 0 bases from J, the gap between germline ends came to 15 bases. The CDR3 here is CASSLARQALMNTEAFF. Here the CDR3 DNA reads TGTGCCAGCAGCTTAGCACGACAGGCGCTAATGAACACTGAAGCTTTCTTT.

V usage is TRBV11-1 and J usage is TRBJ2-1; maybe TRBD2 (6 bases). The CDR3 length is 19 residues. Germline CDR1 reads SGHAT; CDR2 reads FQDESV (reference sequence). Trimming took off 5 bases at V and 4 bases at J, with 27 bases between the two ends. The CDR3 here is CASSQTFPLPGLPYNEQFF. CDR3 nucleotide sequence: TGTGCCAGCAGCCAAACCTTCCCTCTCCCGGGACTTCCTTACAATGAGCAGTTCTTC.

This clone was picked up a small number of times. The CDR3 coding sequence is TGTGCCAGCAGCCTCTGGACAGGAACGGGAAATCAGCCCCAGCATTTT. It yields the protein CASSLWTGTGNQPQHF. V is TRBV5-8 and J is TRBJ1-5; the match to TRBD1 covers 7 bases. The V gene's germline CDR1 is SGHTS and CDR2 YDEGEE. The CDR3 runs 16 residues. Trimming took 4 bases from V and 4 from J; bases not matched to a gene: 11. The full variable domain, rest sourced from reference TRBV5-8 and TRBJ1-5, is EAGVTQSPTHLIKTRGQQATLRCSPISGHTSVYWYQQALGLGLQFLLWYDEGEERNRGNFPPRFSGRQFPNYSSELNVNALELEDSALYLCASSLWTGTGNQPQHFGDGTRLSIL.